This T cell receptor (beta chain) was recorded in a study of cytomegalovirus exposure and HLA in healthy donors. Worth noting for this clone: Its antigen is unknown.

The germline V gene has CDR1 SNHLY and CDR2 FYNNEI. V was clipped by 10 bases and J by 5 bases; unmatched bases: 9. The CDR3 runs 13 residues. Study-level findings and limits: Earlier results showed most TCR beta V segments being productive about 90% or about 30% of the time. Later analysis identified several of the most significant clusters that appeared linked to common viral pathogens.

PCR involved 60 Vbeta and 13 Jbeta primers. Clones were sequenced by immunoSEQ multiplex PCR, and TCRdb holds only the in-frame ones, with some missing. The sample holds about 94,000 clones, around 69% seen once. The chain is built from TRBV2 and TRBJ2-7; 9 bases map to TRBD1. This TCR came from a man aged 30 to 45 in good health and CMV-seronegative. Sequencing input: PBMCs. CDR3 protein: CANSGTGSHEQYF. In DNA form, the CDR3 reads TGTGCCAACTCCGGGACAGGGTCCCACGAGCAGTACTTC.